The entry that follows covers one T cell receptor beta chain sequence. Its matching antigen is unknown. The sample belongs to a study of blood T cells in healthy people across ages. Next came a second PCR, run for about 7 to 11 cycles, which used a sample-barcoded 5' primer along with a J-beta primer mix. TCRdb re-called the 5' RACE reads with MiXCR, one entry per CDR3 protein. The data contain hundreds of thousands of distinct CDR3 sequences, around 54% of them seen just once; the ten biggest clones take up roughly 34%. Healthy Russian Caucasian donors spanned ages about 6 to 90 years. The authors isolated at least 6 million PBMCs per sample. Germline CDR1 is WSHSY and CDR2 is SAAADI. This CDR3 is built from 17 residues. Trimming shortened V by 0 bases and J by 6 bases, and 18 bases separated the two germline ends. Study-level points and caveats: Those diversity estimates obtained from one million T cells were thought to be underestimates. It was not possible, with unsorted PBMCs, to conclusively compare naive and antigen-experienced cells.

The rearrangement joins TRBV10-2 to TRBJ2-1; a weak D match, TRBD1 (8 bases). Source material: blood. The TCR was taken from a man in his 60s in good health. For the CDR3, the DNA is TGCGCCAGCAGTGAGTCGAGGTGGCACAGGGGGGGCAATGAGCAGTTCTTC. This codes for CASSESRWHRGGNEQFF.